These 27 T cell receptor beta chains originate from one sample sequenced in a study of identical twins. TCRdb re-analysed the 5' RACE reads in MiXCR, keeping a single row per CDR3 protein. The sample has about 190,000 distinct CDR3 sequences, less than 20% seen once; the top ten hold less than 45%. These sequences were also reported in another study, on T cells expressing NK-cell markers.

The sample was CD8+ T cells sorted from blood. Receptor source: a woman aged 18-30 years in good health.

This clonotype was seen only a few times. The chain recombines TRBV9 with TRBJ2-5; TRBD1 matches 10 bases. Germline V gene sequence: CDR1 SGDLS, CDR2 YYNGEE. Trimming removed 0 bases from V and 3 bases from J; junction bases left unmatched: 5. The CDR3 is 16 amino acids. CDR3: CASSVGAGTGEETQYF. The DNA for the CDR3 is TGTGCCAGCAGCGTAGGTGCGGGGACAGGGGAAGAGACCCAGTACTTC. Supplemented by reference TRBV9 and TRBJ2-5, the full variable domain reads DSGVTQTPKHLITATGQRVTLRCSPRSGDLSVYWYQQSLDQGLQFLIQYYNGEERAKGNILERFSAQQFPDLHSELNLSSLELGDSALYFCASSVGAGTGEETQYFGPGTRLLVL.

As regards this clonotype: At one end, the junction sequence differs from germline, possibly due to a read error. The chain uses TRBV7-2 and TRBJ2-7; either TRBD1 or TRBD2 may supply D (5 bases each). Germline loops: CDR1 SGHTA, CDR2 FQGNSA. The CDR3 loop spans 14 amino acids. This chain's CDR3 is CACSFSGPGYEQYF. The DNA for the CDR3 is TGTGCCTGCAGCTTTTCGGGACCGGGCTACGAGCAGTACTTC.

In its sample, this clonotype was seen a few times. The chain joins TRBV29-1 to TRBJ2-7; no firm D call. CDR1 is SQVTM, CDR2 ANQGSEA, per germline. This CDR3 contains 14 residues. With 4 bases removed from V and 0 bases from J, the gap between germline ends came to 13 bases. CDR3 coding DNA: TGCAGCGTTGTCGGCTATAGGAGCTCCTACGAGCAGTACTTC. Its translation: CSVVGYRSSYEQYF.

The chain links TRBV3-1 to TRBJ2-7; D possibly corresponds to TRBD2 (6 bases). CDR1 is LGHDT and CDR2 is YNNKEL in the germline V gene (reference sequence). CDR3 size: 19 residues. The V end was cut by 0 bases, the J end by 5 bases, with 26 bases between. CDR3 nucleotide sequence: TGTGCCAGCAGCCAAGATCCGTTTGGCGGGGTAGGTTCCCCGAACGAGCAGTACTTC. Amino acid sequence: CASSQDPFGGVGSPNEQYF.

The DNA of the CDR3 is TGCAGTGCCCAACCCCTTAGTGGGTTCTTC. Its translation is CSAQPLSGFF. The V call is TRBV20-1, the J call TRBJ2-1; no definite D call. V gave up 6 bases and J gave up 15 bases, with 15 bases separating them. Germline CDR1 and CDR2: DFQATT and SNEGSKA (reference sequence). CDR3 length: 10 residues.

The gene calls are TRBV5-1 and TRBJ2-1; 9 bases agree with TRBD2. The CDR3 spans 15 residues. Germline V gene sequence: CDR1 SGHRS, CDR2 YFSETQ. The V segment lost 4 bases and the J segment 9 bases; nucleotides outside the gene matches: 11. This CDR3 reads CASSPRGGRGSEQFF. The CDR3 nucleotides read TGCGCCAGCAGCCCGCGGGGGGGCAGAGGGAGTGAGCAGTTCTTC.

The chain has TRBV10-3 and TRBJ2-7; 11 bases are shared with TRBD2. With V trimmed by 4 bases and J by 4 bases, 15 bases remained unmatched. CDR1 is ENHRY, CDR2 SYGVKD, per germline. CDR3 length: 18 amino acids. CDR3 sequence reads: CAISGQTSGKGVVYEQYF. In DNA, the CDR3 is TGTGCCATCAGTGGGCAGACTAGCGGGAAGGGGGTAGTTTACGAGCAGTACTTC.

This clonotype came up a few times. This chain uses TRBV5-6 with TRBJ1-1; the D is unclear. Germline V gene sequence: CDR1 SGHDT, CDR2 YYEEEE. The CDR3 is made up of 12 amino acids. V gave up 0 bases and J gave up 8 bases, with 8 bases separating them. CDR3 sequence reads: CASSLVLEEAFF. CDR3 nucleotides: TGTGCCAGCAGCTTGGTCTTGGAGGAAGCTTTCTTT.

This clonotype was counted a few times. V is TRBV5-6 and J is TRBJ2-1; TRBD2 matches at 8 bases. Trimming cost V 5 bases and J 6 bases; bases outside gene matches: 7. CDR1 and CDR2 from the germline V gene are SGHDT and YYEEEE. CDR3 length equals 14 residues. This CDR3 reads CASSSGTSLNEQFF. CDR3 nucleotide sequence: TGTGCCAGCAGTTCCGGGACTAGTCTCAATGAGCAGTTCTTC.

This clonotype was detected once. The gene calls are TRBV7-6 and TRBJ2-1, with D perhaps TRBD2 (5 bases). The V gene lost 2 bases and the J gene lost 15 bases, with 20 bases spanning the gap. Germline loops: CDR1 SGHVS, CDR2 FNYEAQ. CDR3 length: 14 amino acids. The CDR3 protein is CASSLSGSRGPMFF. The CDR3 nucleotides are TGTGCCAGCAGCTTATCGGGTAGTCGGGGTCCCATGTTCTTC. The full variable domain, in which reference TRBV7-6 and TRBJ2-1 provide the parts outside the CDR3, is GAGVSQSPRYKVTKRGQDVALRCDPISGHVSLYWYRQALGQGPEFLTYFNYEAQQDKSGLPNDRFSAERPEGSISTLTIQRTEQRDSAMYRCASSLSGSRGPMFFGPGTRLTVL.

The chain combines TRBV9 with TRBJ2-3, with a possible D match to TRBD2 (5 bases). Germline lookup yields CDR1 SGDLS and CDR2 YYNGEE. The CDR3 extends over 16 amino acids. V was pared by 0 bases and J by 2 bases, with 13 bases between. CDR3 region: CASSVGGAKNTDTQYF. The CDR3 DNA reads TGTGCCAGCAGCGTAGGGGGAGCGAAGAACACAGATACGCAGTATTTT.

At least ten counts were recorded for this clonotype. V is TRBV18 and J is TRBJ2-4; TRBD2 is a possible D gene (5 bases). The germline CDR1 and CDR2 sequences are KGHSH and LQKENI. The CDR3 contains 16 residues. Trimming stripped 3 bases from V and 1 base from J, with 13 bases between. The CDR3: CASSPPEGPAKNIQYF. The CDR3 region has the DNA TGTGCCAGCTCACCTCCAGAGGGCCCGGCCAAAAACATTCAGTACTTC.

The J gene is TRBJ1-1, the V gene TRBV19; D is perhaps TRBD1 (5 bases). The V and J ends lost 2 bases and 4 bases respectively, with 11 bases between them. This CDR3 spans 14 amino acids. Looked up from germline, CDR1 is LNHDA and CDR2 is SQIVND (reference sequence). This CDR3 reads CASSIIGGGTEAFF. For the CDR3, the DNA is TGTGCCAGTAGTATAATCGGGGGGGGCACTGAAGCTTTCTTT.

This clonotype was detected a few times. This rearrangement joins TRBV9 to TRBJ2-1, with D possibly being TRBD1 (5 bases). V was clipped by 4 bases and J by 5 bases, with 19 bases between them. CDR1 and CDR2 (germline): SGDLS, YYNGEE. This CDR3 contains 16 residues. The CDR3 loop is CASSPWGGTSNNEQFF. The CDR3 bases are TGTGCCAGCAGCCCATGGGGCGGAACTTCCAACAATGAGCAGTTCTTC.

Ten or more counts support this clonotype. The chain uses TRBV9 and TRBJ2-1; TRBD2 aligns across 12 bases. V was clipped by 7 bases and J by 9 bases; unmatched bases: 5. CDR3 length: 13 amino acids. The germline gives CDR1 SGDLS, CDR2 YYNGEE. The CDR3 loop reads CASGLAGIGEQFF. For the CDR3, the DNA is TGTGCCAGCGGACTAGCGGGGATCGGTGAGCAGTTCTTC. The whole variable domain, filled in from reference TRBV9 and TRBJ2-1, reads DSGVTQTPKHLITATGQRVTLRCSPRSGDLSVYWYQQSLDQGLQFLIQYYNGEERAKGNILERFSAQQFPDLHSELNLSSLELGDSALYFCASGLAGIGEQFFGPGTRLTVL.

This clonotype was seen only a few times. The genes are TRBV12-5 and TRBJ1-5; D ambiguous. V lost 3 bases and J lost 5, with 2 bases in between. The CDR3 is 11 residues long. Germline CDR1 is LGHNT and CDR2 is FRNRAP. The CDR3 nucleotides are TGTGCTAGTGGTTTAGATCAGCCCCAGCATTTT. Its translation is CASGLDQPQHF.

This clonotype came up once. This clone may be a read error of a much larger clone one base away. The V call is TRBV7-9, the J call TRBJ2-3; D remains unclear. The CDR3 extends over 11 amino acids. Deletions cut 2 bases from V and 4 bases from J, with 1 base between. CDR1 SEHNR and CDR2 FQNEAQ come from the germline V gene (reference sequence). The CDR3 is CASSLPDTQYF. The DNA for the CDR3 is TGTGCCAGCAGCTTACCAGATACGCAGTATTTT.

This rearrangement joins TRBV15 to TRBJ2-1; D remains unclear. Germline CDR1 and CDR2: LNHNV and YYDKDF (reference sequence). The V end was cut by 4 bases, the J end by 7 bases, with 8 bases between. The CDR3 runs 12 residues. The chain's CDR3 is CATSMGGNEQFF. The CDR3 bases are TGTGCCACCAGCATGGGTGGGAATGAGCAGTTCTTC.

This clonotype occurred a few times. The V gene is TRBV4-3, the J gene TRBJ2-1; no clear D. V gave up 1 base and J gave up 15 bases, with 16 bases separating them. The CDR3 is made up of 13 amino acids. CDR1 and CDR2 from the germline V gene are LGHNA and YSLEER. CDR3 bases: TGCGCCAGCAGCCAAGGGGCCGGAAGGTTCCGGTTCTTC. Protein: CASSQGAGRFRFF.

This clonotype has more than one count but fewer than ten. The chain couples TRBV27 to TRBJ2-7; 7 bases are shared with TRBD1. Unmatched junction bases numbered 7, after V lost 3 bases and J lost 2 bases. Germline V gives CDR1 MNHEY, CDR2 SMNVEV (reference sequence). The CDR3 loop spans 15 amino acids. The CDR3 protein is CASSFYRGRPYEQYF. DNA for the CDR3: TGTGCCAGCAGTTTCTACAGGGGACGGCCCTACGAGCAGTACTTC.

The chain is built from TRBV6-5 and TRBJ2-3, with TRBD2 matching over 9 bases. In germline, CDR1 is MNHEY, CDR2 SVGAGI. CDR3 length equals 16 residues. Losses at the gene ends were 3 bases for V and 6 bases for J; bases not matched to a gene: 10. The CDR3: CASSYPGREGRDTQYF. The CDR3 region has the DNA TGTGCCAGCAGTTATCCAGGGCGGGAGGGCCGGGATACGCAGTATTTT.

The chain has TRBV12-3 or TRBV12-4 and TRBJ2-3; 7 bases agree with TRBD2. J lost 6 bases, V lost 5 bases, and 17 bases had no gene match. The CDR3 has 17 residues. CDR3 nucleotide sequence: TGTGCCAGCAGTCCCCTCTATGGGGGGGAGGTGCTTGATACGCAGTATTTT. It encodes CASSPLYGGEVLDTQYF.

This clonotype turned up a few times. CDR3 sequence (DNA): TGTGCCAGCAGCTTAGGTCTCGGATGGGAGCAGTTCTTC. As protein: CASSLGLGWEQFF. The chain uses TRBV11-1 and TRBJ2-1; D ambiguous. V lost 1 base, J lost 10 bases, and 11 bases lay in between. Germline values: CDR1 SGHAT, CDR2 FQDESV (reference sequence). This CDR3 has 13 amino acids. Variable domain in full (rest from reference TRBV11-1 and TRBJ2-1): EAEVAQSPRYKITEKSQAVAFWCDPISGHATLYWYRQILGQGPELLVQFQDESVVDDSQLPKDRFSAERLKGVDSTLKIQPAELGDSAMYLCASSLGLGWEQFFGPGTRLTVL.

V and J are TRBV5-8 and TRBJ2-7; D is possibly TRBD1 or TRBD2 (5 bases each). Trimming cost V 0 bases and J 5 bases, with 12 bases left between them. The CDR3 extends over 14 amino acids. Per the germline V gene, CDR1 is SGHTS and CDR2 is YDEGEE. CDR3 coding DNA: TGTGCCAGCAGCTTGGGCCAGGGAGTACACGAGCAGTACTTC. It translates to CASSLGQGVHEQYF.

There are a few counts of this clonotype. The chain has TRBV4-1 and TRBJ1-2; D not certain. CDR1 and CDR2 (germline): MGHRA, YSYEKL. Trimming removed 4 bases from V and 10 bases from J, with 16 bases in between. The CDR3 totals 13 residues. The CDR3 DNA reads TGCGCCAGCAGCCCGACGGAGCTAAGGGTCTACACCTTC. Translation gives CASSPTELRVYTF.

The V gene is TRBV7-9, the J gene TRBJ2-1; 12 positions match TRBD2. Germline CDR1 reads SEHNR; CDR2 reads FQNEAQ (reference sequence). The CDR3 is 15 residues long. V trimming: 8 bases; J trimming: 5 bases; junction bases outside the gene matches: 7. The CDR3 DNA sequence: TGTGCCAGCGAGACTTGGACTAGCGGGGACAATGAGCAGTTCTTC. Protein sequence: CASETWTSGDNEQFF.

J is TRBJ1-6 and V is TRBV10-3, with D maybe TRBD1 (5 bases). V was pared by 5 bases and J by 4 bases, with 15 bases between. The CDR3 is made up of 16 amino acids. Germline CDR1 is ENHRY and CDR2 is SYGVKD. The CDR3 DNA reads TGTGCCATCAGTATACAAGGGACCGAGTATAATTCACCCCTCCACTTT. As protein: CAISIQGTEYNSPLHF.